A single sample is the source of the 20 T cell receptor beta chains below, sequenced in a study of molecular identifiers for immune sequencing clone quantification. TCRdb re-called the PCR reads with MiXCR, one entry per CDR3 protein. The sample carries some 320,000 distinct CDR3 sequences, about a quarter recorded once. The sequencing input was naive CD8+ T cells from blood, with Jurkat cell RNA spiked in. Subset defined: FACS-sorted CD8+CD4-CCR7+CD45RA+ naive T cells. All receptors derive from a human donor in good health. Some libraries in this study had Jurkat cell RNA spiked in.

This clonotype was found a few times. This chain connects TRBV4-1 to TRBJ2-7; 7 nucleotides line up with TRBD1. The CDR3 totals 17 residues. Looked up from germline, CDR1 is MGHRA and CDR2 is YSYEKL. V lost 0 bases and J lost 2; bases outside the gene matches: 10. This chain's CDR3 is CASSQEAPPGTAYEQYF. The CDR3 DNA is TGCGCCAGCAGCCAAGAGGCCCCCCCCGGGACAGCCTACGAGCAGTACTTC.

Ten or more counts support this clonotype. The chain is built from TRBV5-4 and TRBJ2-3; D call uncertain. The V gene's germline CDR1 is SGHNT and CDR2 YYREEE (reference sequence). The CDR3 extends over 13 amino acids. Trimming removed 7 bases at V and 3 bases at J, with 12 bases between. The CDR3 coding sequence is TGTGCCAGCGCTACGAGCGAGACAGATACGCAGTATTTT. It specifies CASATSETDTQYF.

This clonotype was found a few times. The chain recombines TRBV27 with TRBJ1-5; perhaps TRBD1 as D (6 bases). CDR1 and CDR2 from the germline V gene are MNHEY and SMNVEV (reference sequence). V was shortened by 6 bases and J by 6 bases, with 15 bases between the two germline ends. This CDR3 is built from 14 residues. The CDR3, as DNA: TGTGCCAGCAGGACGTGGGGGGCGGGTCAGCCCCAGCATTTT. This sequence encodes CASRTWGAGQPQHF.

This clonotype was recorded many times. In nucleotides, the CDR3 is TGCAGTGTAATGGGGGCAACTAATGAAAAACTGTTTTTT. This encodes CSVMGATNEKLFF. The chain carries TRBV20-1 and TRBJ1-4, with a tentative D call TRBD1 (5 bases). The ends were cut back, 7 bases at V and 0 bases at J, with 9 bases in the middle. The CDR3 sequence is 13 residues long. The germline V gene has CDR1 DFQATT and CDR2 SNEGSKA (reference sequence).

In its sample, this clonotype was seen a few times. The chain carries TRBV7-6 and TRBJ2-6, with D perhaps given as TRBD1 or TRBD2 (5 bases each). This CDR3 region has 18 residues. Germline V gene lookup returns CDR1 SGHVS and CDR2 FNYEAQ. The V end was cut by 5 bases, the J end by 0 bases, with 17 bases between. CDR3 DNA: TGTGCCAGCAGCCTCAAATCTGGGGACCTCTCTGGGGCCAACGTCCTGACTTTC. Its translation is CASSLKSGDLSGANVLTF.

The J gene is TRBJ2-5, the V gene TRBV9; D is perhaps TRBD2 (5 bases). Trimming removed 1 base at V and 3 bases at J, with 10 bases between. The CDR3 has 14 amino acids. Germline-derived CDR1 and CDR2 are SGDLS and YYNGEE. The CDR3 region is CASSVSGLKETQYF. CDR3 in DNA: TGTGCCAGCAGCGTATCCGGACTGAAAGAGACCCAGTACTTC.

This clonotype came up many times. The V gene is TRBV4-2, the J gene TRBJ2-3; D might be TRBD2 (5 bases). V was clipped by 3 bases and J by 0 bases, with 10 bases between them. The CDR3 covers 15 residues. Germline assignment: CDR1 LGHNA and CDR2 YNFKEQ. CDR3: CASSQEAASTDTQYF. Here the CDR3 DNA reads TGTGCCAGCAGCCAGGAAGCGGCTAGCACAGATACGCAGTATTTT.

The chain joins TRBV9 to TRBJ2-3; D is possibly TRBD2 (5 bases). The CDR3 contains 17 residues. V was shortened by 3 bases and J by 2 bases, with 19 bases between the two germline ends. Germline CDR1 SGDLS, CDR2 YYNGEE. CDR3 DNA sequence: TGTGCCAGCAGCGCGACATCTCTAGCCCTTCCCACAGATACGCAGTATTTT. It specifies CASSATSLALPTDTQYF. The full variable domain, in which reference TRBV9 and TRBJ2-3 provide the parts outside the CDR3, is DSGVTQTPKHLITATGQRVTLRCSPRSGDLSVYWYQQSLDQGLQFLIQYYNGEERAKGNILERFSAQQFPDLHSELNLSSLELGDSALYFCASSATSLALPTDTQYFGPGTRLTVL.

This clonotype was seen many times. J is TRBJ2-7 and V is TRBV29-1; 8 nucleotides agree with TRBD1. Germline CDR1 reads SQVTM; CDR2 reads ANQGSEA. This CDR3 is 13 amino acids long. Germline trimming cut 6 bases from V and 3 bases from J; bases unmatched to any gene: 7. The CDR3 DNA reads TGCAGCGTGAAGACAGGGGACAACTACGAGCAGTACTTC. Its translation: CSVKTGDNYEQYF.

This clonotype was picked up many times. The chain is built from TRBV9 and TRBJ2-5; 9 bases match TRBD2. Germline V gene lookup returns CDR1 SGDLS and CDR2 YYNGEE. This CDR3 contains 14 residues. V shed 6 bases and J 3 bases; nucleotides not matched to a gene: 6. The CDR3, as DNA: TGTGCCAGCAACGAGCGGGGGGTGAAAGAGACCCAGTACTTC. This encodes CASNERGVKETQYF.

There are many counts of this clonotype. This rearrangement joins TRBV4-3 to TRBJ1-3; D might be TRBD1 (5 bases). CDR3 size: 18 residues. Germline lookup yields CDR1 LGHNA and CDR2 YSLEER. V was pared by 0 bases and J by 0 bases, with 15 bases between. The CDR3 DNA sequence: TGCGCCAGCAGCCAAGACAGGGTCCTACCGGGCTCTGGAAACACCATATATTTT. As protein: CASSQDRVLPGSGNTIYF.

This rearrangement joins TRBV7-2 to TRBJ2-3; D may correspond to TRBD1 or TRBD2 (5 bases each). The CDR3 is 17 amino acids. Germline CDR1 is SGHTA and CDR2 is FQGNSA. Trimming removed 0 bases from V and 1 base from J, with 14 bases in between. The CDR3 nucleotides read TGTGCCAGCAGCTTAGCGGTTGGGGGATTGGGCACAGATACGCAGTATTTT. This gives the protein CASSLAVGGLGTDTQYF. The variable domain in full, with the rest retrieved from reference TRBV7-2 and TRBJ2-3, is GAGVSQSPSNKVTEKGKDVELRCDPISGHTALYWYRQSLGQGLEFLIYFQGNSAPDKSGLPSDRFSAERTGGSVSTLTIQRTQQEDSAVYLCASSLAVGGLGTDTQYFGPGTRLTVL.

The chain is built from TRBV2 and TRBJ2-3; D not resolved. Germline V gene data show CDR1 as SNHLY and CDR2 as FYNNEI. The CDR3 covers 14 residues. Trimming took off 8 bases at V and 4 bases at J, with 16 bases between the two ends. The CDR3 nucleotides read TGTGCCAGCTTAGGTGAGGCGAGCTCAGATACGCAGTATTTT. Translated: CASLGEASSDTQYF.

The chain employs TRBV7-9 and TRBJ2-6; TRBD1 matches 8 bases. J lost 0 bases, V lost 0 bases, and 4 bases had no gene match. CDR1 SEHNR and CDR2 FQNEAQ come from the germline V gene (reference sequence). The length of the CDR3 is 18 residues. The CDR3 DNA reads TGTGCCAGCAGCTTAGCGGACAGGGCCCTCTCTGGGGCCAACGTCCTGACTTTC. Its translation: CASSLADRALSGANVLTF.

This clonotype was counted many times. The chain recombines TRBV4-1 with TRBJ2-7; 8 bases match TRBD2. Per germline, CDR1 MGHRA and CDR2 YSYEKL. Losses at the gene ends were 4 bases for V and 6 bases for J; bases not matched to a gene: 5. The CDR3 totals 13 residues. The CDR3 DNA follows: TGCGCCAGCAGCCGTGGACTAGCAGCCGAGCAGTACTTC. Protein product: CASSRGLAAEQYF.

This clonotype was counted at least ten times. The rearrangement uses TRBV15 and TRBJ2-7; D may be TRBD1 or TRBD2 (5 bases each). CDR3 length: 13 amino acids. Germline lookup yields CDR1 LNHNV and CDR2 YYDKDF (reference sequence). Trimming took off 0 bases at V and 6 bases at J, with 9 bases between the two ends. The CDR3 spells CATSRDPGSEQYF. The CDR3 DNA follows: TGTGCCACCAGCAGAGATCCAGGGAGCGAGCAGTACTTC.

In its sample, this clonotype was seen many times. The V and J genes are TRBV7-6 and TRBJ2-5; D is possibly TRBD1 (6 bases). CDR3 length: 13 residues. With 1 base removed from V and 4 bases from J, the gap between germline ends came to 7 bases. CDR1 is SGHVS, CDR2 FNYEAQ, per germline. The CDR3 DNA is TGTGCCAGCAGCTTAGACAGGGTAGAGACCCAGTACTTC. Amino acids: CASSLDRVETQYF.

This chain connects TRBV27 to TRBJ2-2, with a tentative D call TRBD2 (5 bases). With 4 bases removed from V and 4 bases from J, the gap between germline ends came to 13 bases. CDR3 size: 15 residues. Germline loops: CDR1 MNHEY, CDR2 SMNVEV (reference sequence). Here the CDR3 reads CASSSVQSGTGELFF. CDR3 coding DNA: TGTGCCAGCAGTTCGGTTCAGAGCGGCACCGGGGAGCTGTTTTTT.

A note on this clonotype: This clone may be a read error of a much larger clone one base away. The chain joins TRBV5-6 to TRBJ2-7, with TRBD1 matching 7 bases. This CDR3 is 14 amino acids long. Germline V gene lookup returns CDR1 SGHDT and CDR2 YYEEEE. The V and J ends lost 2 bases and 7 bases, in that order; junction bases with no gene match: 9. CDR3 nucleotide sequence: TGTGCCAGCAGCTTCGGACAGGTGGCCCGTGAGCAGTACTTC. As protein: CASSFGQVAREQYF.

The V and J genes are TRBV14 and TRBJ2-3, with TRBD2 identical over 10 bases. V dropped 5 bases and J dropped 2; count of bases not matched to a gene: 13. This CDR3 contains 18 residues. Germline-derived CDR1 and CDR2 are SGHDN and FVKESK. The CDR3 reads CASSFQPGLAPYTDTQYF. CDR3 nucleotide sequence: TGTGCCAGCAGCTTCCAACCGGGACTAGCGCCTTACACAGATACGCAGTATTTT. Together with reference TRBV14 and TRBJ2-3, the CDR3 gives the full variable domain: EAGVTQFPSHSVIEKGQTVTLRCDPISGHDNLYWYRRVMGKEIKFLLHFVKESKQDESGMPNNRFLAERTGGTYSTLKVQPAELEDSGVYFCASSFQPGLAPYTDTQYFGPGTRLTVL.